These T cell receptor beta chains were read from a single sample in a study of control samples from healthy donors and cancer patients. TCRdb's table, derived via immunoSEQ multiplex PCR, lists solely in-frame clones and lacks some. The table has approximately 97,000 clones, about nine tenths seen once. The sequenced sample was blood. The receptors derive from a human donor in good health. The donor label of this sample is uncertain. CDR3s include the opening cysteine and the closing phenylalanine or tryptophan.

cdr3_aa v_call
CASSQGSAYYGGYTF TRBV4-2
CATSDNRVAGELFF TRBV24-1
CSVEDLGSSTDTQYF TRBV29-1
CASSLSQGVNYGYTF TRBV6-6
CASSFSGHEQFF TRBV12-3/TRBV12-4
CASSVAGMYQETQYF TRBV9
CASSPWQGRNEQFF TRBV18
CASSRGLISGNTIYF TRBV3-1/TRBV3-2
CASSSGRTYNEKLFF TRBV5-1
CASSILRTQNSPLHF TRBV19
CASSQGTAAAEQYF TRBV4-1
CASTHWGERDGYTF TRBV6-5
CASSVGPHPSQETQYF TRBV9
CASSAPTGGLEKLFF TRBV9
CASSELGWGSNTEAFF TRBV6-1
CASSRENSPLHF TRBV2
CASRTGRETQYF TRBV2
CASSESKYEQYF TRBV10-2
CASSGTGDGYTF TRBV5-4
CAWSVTENTEAFF TRBV30
CATSVHDGAPLHF TRBV24-1
CASSYPTRGDSTQYF TRBV3-1/TRBV3-2
CASSIDNYGYTF TRBV28
CASSAGSAAVTEAFF TRBV2
CATSDSGDRGGTGELFF TRBV24-1